These T cell receptor beta chains were read from a single sample in a study of blood T cell repertoires in COVID-19. Repertoires were generated with immunoSEQ multiplex PCR, while TCRdb's copy carries only in-frame clones and drops some. The data contain 150,000 to 190,000 clones, over 75% of them singletons. Source material: peripheral blood. These receptors all come from a woman aged 40 to 50 with acute or convalescent COVID-19. The CDR3 runs from the conserved cysteine through the conserved F or W.

j_gene,v_gene,CDR3aa
TRBJ1-2,TRBV6-5,CASTYGQGWAGYTF
TRBJ2-1,TRBV2,CASSEVDTYNEQFF
TRBJ2-3,TRBV6-8,CASSYCVPGLAGGTDTQYF
TRBJ2-7,TRBV28,CASSHRLGTGTYEQYF
TRBJ2-2,TRBV7-8,CASSLQGSGELFF
TRBJ2-7,TRBV5-6,CASSSQGAWYEQYF
TRBJ2-5,TRBV10-3,CAISESMAGPWGETQYF
TRBJ2-4,TRBV28,CASSPLFREDIQYF
TRBJ1-4,TRBV19,CASRTGTGDEKLFF
TRBJ2-7,TRBV27,CASVPSPGLASREQYF
TRBJ2-2,TRBV5-4,CASSTTGGGTGELFF
TRBJ1-3,TRBV7-8,CASSLTSSGNTIYF
TRBJ2-2,TRBV4-1,CASSQVRNTGELFF
TRBJ2-5,TRBV7-9,CASSLRDSGIGETQYF
TRBJ2-2,TRBV12-1,CASSQDRASNTGELFF
TRBJ2-3,TRBV9,CASSVDTTRATDTQYF
TRBJ2-3,TRBV28,CASSLYPHFRSTDTQYF
TRBJ1-5,TRBV7-2,CASSRAGGGGQPQHF
TRBJ1-4,TRBV18,CASSPRDSGKLFF
TRBJ2-3,TRBV7-9,CASSDGVVDTQYF
TRBJ1-2,TRBV7-9,CASSYAGDYGYTF
TRBJ1-1,TRBV7-3,CASSSTGANTEAFF
TRBJ2-1,TRBV9,CASSVVGDRVMNEQFF
TRBJ2-1,TRBV7-3,CASSLGLAGGWNEQFF
TRBJ2-1,TRBV7-3,CASSLTLGRASDEQFF
TRBJ1-6,TRBV7-9,CASSISDSNSPLHF
TRBJ2-1,TRBV19,CASSRTGGAYNEQFF
TRBJ2-1,TRBV27,CACGRGGYSDEQFF
TRBJ2-3,TRBV4-2,CASSQDGSTDTQYF
TRBJ2-2,TRBV11-2,CASSRQGMGTGELFF
TRBJ1-2,TRBV9,CASSVLSDKNYGYTF
TRBJ2-2,TRBV19,CASMTSGDTGELFF
TRBJ2-3,TRBV13,CASSLGTSGTDTQYF
TRBJ2-2,TRBV24-1,CATRGTGGTGELFF
TRBJ2-3,TRBV4-1,CASSQGSSGGTDTQYF
TRBJ1-4,TRBV7-8,CASSRDSYNEKLFF
TRBJ2-7,TRBV7-9,CASSSRGNNEQYF
TRBJ2-2,TRBV23-1,CASTESTGARPTGELFF
TRBJ2-1,TRBV2,CASSESRSDEQFF
TRBJ2-7,TRBV28,CASSSPDRYEQYF
TRBJ2-4,TRBV4-1,CASSQVGRGRQDIQYF
TRBJ1-1,TRBV5-1,CASSLNRELEAFF
TRBJ2-2,TRBV5-1,CASSPGTNTGELFF
TRBJ2-7,TRBV28,CASSRTLAGGPEQYF
TRBJ2-2,TRBV24-1,CATSDPRTGPTGELFF
TRBJ2-7,TRBV27,CASSLAGGYEQYF
TRBJ2-7,TRBV28,CASSSLWDMPYEQYF
TRBJ1-6,TRBV30,CAWSVDGYNSPLHF